The 31 T cell receptor beta chains below all came from one sample that was sequenced in a study of T cells in Graves' hyperthyroidism and ophthalmopathy. Amplification of TCR beta CDR3 regions was performed using RNA transcripts as template. Carried out on the TCR CDR3, a first-round RT-PCR used the HTBI primer set. TCRdb passed the multiplex PCR reads through MiXCR, listing each CDR3 protein once. Found here are some 360,000 distinct CDR3 sequences, 18% of them singletons; the top ten hold 15%. Sample: blood. The receptors derive from a woman in her forties with Graves' ophthalmopathy.

This clonotype was seen more than once but under ten times. This chain uses TRBV18 with TRBJ2-5; D not resolved. CDR1 is KGHSH, CDR2 LQKENI, per germline. Trimming removed 5 bases at V and 4 bases at J, with 11 bases between. This CDR3 is 13 amino acids long. The CDR3 DNA reads as TGTGCCAGCTCAGTCGGTAGCCCAGAGACCCAGTACTTC. It translates to CASSVGSPETQYF.

This clonotype was picked up many times. The chain carries TRBV27 and TRBJ2-2; 14 bases agree with TRBD2. The CDR3 contains 17 residues. The V and J ends lost 3 bases and 5 bases, in that order; junction bases with no gene match: 5. Germline V lookup: CDR1 MNHEY, CDR2 SMNVEV (reference sequence). CDR3 sequence reads: CASSFRLAGGPTGELFF. DNA of the CDR3: TGTGCCAGCAGTTTCCGACTAGCGGGAGGGCCTACCGGGGAGCTGTTTTTT.

This clonotype has a count of ten or more. The rearrangement links TRBV7-9 to TRBJ1-2; 7 bases are a match to TRBD1. Germline-derived CDR1 and CDR2 are SEHNR and FQNEAQ (reference sequence). The CDR3 has 15 residues. V trimming: 2 bases; J trimming: 12 bases; junction bases outside the gene matches: 15. This CDR3 reads CASSLHRLGQPVHTF. The CDR3 coding sequence is TGTGCCAGCAGCTTACATCGGTTGGGACAGCCGGTCCACACCTTC.

Ten or more counts support this clonotype. The genes are TRBV6-2 or TRBV6-3 and TRBJ1-2; TRBD1 might be the D (5 bases). The germline V gene has CDR1 MNHEY and CDR2 SVGEGT. The CDR3 is 13 amino acids. Trimming took off 2 bases at V and 8 bases at J, with 12 bases between the two ends. This CDR3 is CASSYRDGDGYTF. In DNA form, the CDR3 reads TGTGCCAGCAGTTACAGGGACGGCGACGGCTACACCTTC.

This clonotype was detected ten times or more. This chain joins TRBV12-3 or TRBV12-4 and TRBJ2-2; D is perhaps TRBD2 (5 bases). The CDR3 spans 15 residues. Trimming shortened V by 6 bases and J by 5 bases, and 16 bases separated the two germline ends. CDR3 residues: CASSPHRLRTGELFF. In DNA form, the CDR3 reads TGTGCCAGCAGCCCCCACAGACTAAGGACCGGGGAGCTGTTTTTT.

The sample holds many counts of this clonotype. This sequence joins TRBV20-1 and TRBJ2-5, with D unresolved. Germline V gives CDR1 DFQATT, CDR2 SNEGSKA (reference sequence). This CDR3 spans 11 amino acids. V lost 4 bases and J lost 1, with 4 bases in between. This chain's CDR3 is CSATVQETQYF. In DNA form, the CDR3 reads TGCAGTGCTACAGTCCAAGAGACCCAGTACTTC.

This chain joins TRBV19 and TRBJ2-7; D may match TRBD1 or TRBD2 (5 bases each). Germline-derived CDR1 and CDR2 are LNHDA and SQIVND (reference sequence). V shed 5 bases and J shed 2 bases, with 13 bases lying between them. The CDR3 runs 14 residues. CDR3 nucleotide sequence: TGTGCCAGTAGTCCTTGGGACGGAACCTACGAGCAGTACTTC. Its protein product is CASSPWDGTYEQYF.

The table lists this clonotype with many counts. The CDR3 coding sequence is TGTGCCAGCAGTGTGACAGGGGGCTATGACCTCTACGAGCAGTACTTC. It yields the protein CASSVTGGYDLYEQYF. This chain connects TRBV6-1 to TRBJ2-7; 10 bases match TRBD1. V shed 4 bases and J 3 bases; nucleotides not matched to a gene: 9. CDR3 size: 16 residues. Germline lookup yields CDR1 MNHNS and CDR2 SASEGT.

There are many counts of this clonotype. The chain combines TRBV28 with TRBJ1-2; D possibly corresponds to TRBD1 (5 bases). The CDR3 is 14 residues long. Germline V gene lookup returns CDR1 MDHEN and CDR2 SYDVKM. V was cut by 7 bases and J by 5 bases, with 17 bases left in between. The DNA for the CDR3 is TGTGCCAGCACCCCCCCGGGGCTCCGTTATGGCTACACCTTC. Protein: CASTPPGLRYGYTF.

There are many counts of this clonotype. The chain is built from TRBV19 and TRBJ1-2, with 11 bases fitting TRBD1. The ends lost 10 bases at V and 2 bases at J; junction bases unmatched: 3. The CDR3 totals 13 residues. Germline values: CDR1 LNHDA, CDR2 SQIVND (reference sequence). The CDR3 reads CATGQGANYGYTF. The CDR3 DNA reads TGTGCCACCGGACAGGGGGCCAACTATGGCTACACCTTC.

The table lists this clonotype with many counts. This chain connects TRBV19 to TRBJ2-7; 8 bases line up with TRBD2. J was trimmed by 2 bases and V by 3 bases; bases with no gene match: 12. Germline CDR1 reads LNHDA; CDR2 reads SQIVND (reference sequence). The CDR3 totals 17 residues. CDR3 in amino acids: CASSIALTGGRTYEQYF. DNA of the CDR3: TGTGCCAGTAGTATCGCGTTGACGGGGGGGAGAACCTACGAGCAGTACTTC.

This clonotype was seen many times. V gene TRBV6-2 or TRBV6-3 combines with J gene TRBJ2-7, with D unresolved. This CDR3 has 12 amino acids. Trimming removed 0 bases from V and 5 bases from J, with 5 bases in between. Germline CDR1 and CDR2: MNHEY and SVGEGT. The CDR3 DNA follows: TGTGCCAGCAGTTACTCCGTGAACGAGCAGTACTTC. Protein product: CASSYSVNEQYF.

Many counts were recorded for this clonotype. The rearrangement uses TRBV12-3 or TRBV12-4 and TRBJ2-7; 12 bases map to TRBD1. The CDR3 extends over 14 amino acids. After removal of 7 bases from V and 6 bases from J, the junction contained 7 bases not matched to a gene. This CDR3 is CASTGRDRGREQYF. The CDR3 bases are TGTGCCAGCACCGGACGGGACAGGGGGCGCGAGCAGTACTTC.

The chain uses TRBV7-2 and TRBJ2-2, with D unresolved. CDR3 length: 15 amino acids. Germline V CDR1 and CDR2: SGHTA, FQGNSA. V was pared by 5 bases and J by 2 bases, with 12 bases between. The CDR3 loop is CASSPNPTNTGELFF. As DNA, the CDR3 is TGTGCCAGCAGCCCCAACCCGACAAACACCGGGGAGCTGTTTTTT.

The J gene is TRBJ1-1, the V gene TRBV6-1; no firm D call. Deletions cut 2 bases from V and 11 bases from J, with 18 bases between. Germline V gene sequence: CDR1 MNHNS, CDR2 SASEGT. CDR3 length: 14 residues. CDR3 sequence (DNA): TGTGCCAGCAGTGAATTTAGGAGCTCTCCTGGGGCTTTCTTT. It codes for CASSEFRSSPGAFF.

This clonotype was seen at least ten times. J is TRBJ2-7 and V is TRBV6-1; no clear D. The CDR3 totals 15 residues. V was cut by 7 bases and J by 4 bases, with 20 bases left in between. The germline gives CDR1 MNHNS, CDR2 SASEGT. The CDR3 protein is CASTRAGPTAYEQYF. The DNA of the CDR3 is TGTGCCAGCACCAGAGCCGGGCCGACGGCTTACGAGCAGTACTTC.

This clonotype showed up many times. The rearrangement links TRBV19 to TRBJ1-6, with a weak D call TRBD1 (6 bases). Germline V gene lookup returns CDR1 LNHDA and CDR2 SQIVND (reference sequence). The CDR3 consists of 15 residues. The V end lost 3 bases, the J end lost 9 bases, and 15 bases lay between the germline ends. CDR3 in amino acids: CASSIPTGLRSPLHF. The CDR3 bases are TGTGCCAGTAGTATTCCAACAGGGCTGCGTTCACCCCTCCACTTT.

The chain is built from TRBV28 and TRBJ1-1; D is unclear. The CDR3 extends over 15 amino acids. V was shortened by 5 bases and J by 4 bases, with 17 bases between the two germline ends. The V gene's germline CDR1 is MDHEN and CDR2 SYDVKM. The CDR3 DNA reads TGTGCCAGCAGTCCAACACACGGACGGGTCACTGAAGCTTTCTTT. Translation gives CASSPTHGRVTEAFF. Drawing the rest from reference TRBV28 and TRBJ1-1, the complete variable domain is DVKVTQSSRYLVKRTGEKVFLECVQDMDHENMFWYRQDPGLGLRLIYFSYDVKMKEKGDIPEGYSVSREKKERFSLILESASTNQTSMYLCASSPTHGRVTEAFFGQGTRLTVV.

The sample holds many counts of this clonotype. Since the CDR3 does not end with the conserved phenylalanine or tryptophan, this likely comes from a read error. The genes are TRBV6-2 or TRBV6-3 and TRBJ2-1; tentative D call: TRBD2 (6 bases). The germline CDR1 and CDR2 sequences are MNHEY and SVGEGT. Trimming took off 5 bases at V and 5 bases at J, with 10 bases between the two ends. The CDR3 covers 13 residues. The CDR3 reads CASSGEAHNEQFL. The DNA of the CDR3 is TGTGCCAGCAGTGGGGAGGCACACAATGAGCAGTTCCTC.

In this sample, this clonotype turned up many times. The chain uses TRBV12-3 or TRBV12-4 and TRBJ2-7; the D is unclear. V dropped 1 base and J dropped 1 base, with 11 bases sitting between them. The CDR3 loop spans 15 amino acids. The CDR3 is CASSLGGPVSYEQYF. For the CDR3, the DNA is TGTGCCAGCAGTTTAGGTGGCCCAGTTTCCTACGAGCAGTACTTC.

This clonotype was recorded at least ten times. This chain uses TRBV11-2 with TRBJ1-1; tentative D call: TRBD1 (6 bases). V gave up 2 bases and J gave up 0 bases, with 16 bases separating them. The CDR3 is 17 residues long. Germline V lookup: CDR1 SGHAT, CDR2 FQNNGV. CDR3 coding DNA: TGTGCCAGCAGCTTAAAAGTGGGGGGCCCACTGAACACTGAAGCTTTCTTT. This encodes CASSLKVGGPLNTEAFF.

This clonotype appeared a few times. The V call is TRBV11-2, the J call TRBJ1-1; 8 bases are shared with TRBD1. The V segment lost 1 base and the J segment 6 bases; nucleotides outside the gene matches: 13. The germline gives CDR1 SGHAT, CDR2 FQNNGV. CDR3 length: 17 amino acids. The CDR3 protein is CASSLGGLGTGIPEAFF. CDR3 in DNA: TGTGCCAGCAGCTTAGGGGGACTCGGGACAGGTATCCCTGAAGCTTTCTTT.

The J gene is TRBJ2-7, the V gene TRBV12-3 or TRBV12-4; 16 nucleotides line up with TRBD2. V gave up 1 base and J gave up 2 bases; unmatched junction bases: 5. This CDR3 comprises 18 residues. CDR3 DNA sequence: TGTGCCAGCAGTTTAGGTGATGGGACTAGCGGGAGGGCCTACGAGCAGTACTTC. Amino acids: CASSLGDGTSGRAYEQYF.

This clonotype was observed at least ten times. This chain uses TRBV25-1 with TRBJ2-2, with D maybe TRBD2 (5 bases). V was pared by 8 bases and J by 6 bases, with 16 bases between. This CDR3 is built from 14 residues. Germline CDR1 is MGHDK and CDR2 is SYGVNS. The CDR3 here is CASRTRGSPGELFF. CDR3 coding DNA: TGTGCCAGCCGAACACGGGGTTCGCCCGGGGAGCTGTTTTTT.

In this sample, this clonotype turned up many times. The chain combines TRBV28 with TRBJ1-2, with D perhaps TRBD1 (5 bases). In germline, CDR1 is MDHEN, CDR2 SYDVKM. V gave up 3 bases and J gave up 6 bases, with 11 bases separating them. The CDR3 runs to 13 residues. The CDR3 loop is CASSFQGRDGYTF. CDR3 DNA: TGTGCCAGCAGTTTCCAGGGCCGGGATGGCTACACCTTC.

The table lists this clonotype with many counts. The chain combines TRBV7-8 with TRBJ2-7, with D possibly being TRBD2 (5 bases). Germline V gene lookup returns CDR1 SGHVS and CDR2 FQNEAQ. The CDR3 covers 15 residues. Trimming removed 5 bases from V and 0 bases from J, with 14 bases in between. The CDR3 coding sequence is TGTGCCAGCAGCCCTTACGGGGTAGACTCCTACGAGCAGTACTTC. This translates into CASSPYGVDSYEQYF.

This clonotype showed up just a few times. This rearrangement joins TRBV11-1 to TRBJ2-7; unclear D gene. Trimming stripped 0 bases from V and 1 base from J, with 16 bases between. Germline V gene sequence: CDR1 SGHAT, CDR2 FQDESV (reference sequence). The CDR3 extends over 17 amino acids. The CDR3 region has the DNA TGTGCCAGCAGCTTAGCGATGACAAGGGAACTATCCTACGAGCAGTACTTC. This codes for CASSLAMTRELSYEQYF.

This clonotype was recorded many times. The chain couples TRBV12-3 or TRBV12-4 to TRBJ2-1; D remains unclear. The CDR3 is 15 amino acids. Deletions cut 5 bases from V and 1 base from J, with 12 bases between. The CDR3 is CASSPRRQSYNEQFF. In DNA, the CDR3 is TGTGCCAGCAGTCCCAGACGGCAATCCTACAATGAGCAGTTCTTC.

This clonotype has a count of ten or more. The chain combines TRBV5-6 with TRBJ1-5, with D maybe TRBD1 (6 bases). This CDR3 region has 16 residues. Between the trimmed V and J ends, which lost 1 base and 0 bases, there was a span of 11 bases. Germline assignment: CDR1 SGHDT and CDR2 YYEEEE. The CDR3 loop is CASSLSGVYSNQPQHF. In nucleotides, the CDR3 is TGTGCCAGCAGCTTGTCAGGGGTCTATAGCAATCAGCCCCAGCATTTT.

This clonotype is a singleton in its sample. J is TRBJ1-2 and V is TRBV20-1; 8 bases are shared with TRBD1. In germline, CDR1 is DFQATT, CDR2 SNEGSKA (reference sequence). CDR3 size: 15 residues. The J segment lost 8 bases and the V segment lost 2 bases, leaving 13 bases of the junction unmatched. CDR3 region: CSARPDPRQGQGYTF. The CDR3 coding sequence is TGCAGTGCTAGACCCGATCCAAGACAGGGGCAGGGCTACACCTTC.

This clonotype was recorded many times. The CDR3 spells CATQQGVLETQYF. The CDR3 DNA reads as TGTGCCACCCAACAGGGTGTATTGGAGACCCAGTACTTC. The chain links TRBV19 to TRBJ2-5; D may be TRBD1 (6 bases). V was clipped by 10 bases and J by 5 bases, with 17 bases between them. The CDR3 runs 13 residues. Germline V gene sequence: CDR1 LNHDA, CDR2 SQIVND (reference sequence). Full variable domain (missing parts from reference TRBV19 and TRBJ2-5): DGGITQSPKYLFRKEGQNVTLSCEQNLNHDAMYWYRQDPGQGLRLIYYSQIVNDFQKGDIAEGYSVSREKKESFPLTVTSAQKNPTAFYLCATQQGVLETQYFGPGTRLLVL.